The 3 T cell receptor beta chains listed next were all sequenced from one sample in a study of OX40 agonist ivuxolimab in advanced cancers. The method was immunoSEQ multiplex PCR; TCRdb's version includes in-frame clones alone and lacks a portion of them. Of tens of thousands of clones in the sample, roughly 85% were seen once. Sequencing was performed on CD4+ or CD8+ T cells sorted from blood, taken in a trial of the OX40 agonist ivuxolimab. These receptors originate from an adult with an advanced solid tumor such as melanoma, head and neck, liver or kidney cancer.

The genes are TRBV2 and TRBJ2-5, with 7 bases identical to TRBD2. After removal of 6 bases from V and 4 bases from J, the junction contained 5 bases not matched to a gene. CDR1 is SNHLY and CDR2 is FYNNEI in the germline V gene. This CDR3 has 13 residues. The CDR3 is CASSLTSTETQYF. The CDR3 coding sequence is TGTGCCAGCAGCCTGACTAGCACAGAGACCCAGTACTTC.

The V and J genes are TRBV11-3 and TRBJ2-5, with D unresolved. The CDR3 loop spans 15 amino acids. CDR1 and CDR2 from the germline V gene are SGHNT and YENEEA. V lost 2 bases and J 2 bases, leaving 12 bases between the germline ends. The CDR3 DNA is TGTGCCAGCAGCTTATTATCCCAGGATCAAGAGACCCAGTACTTC. Translation: CASSLLSQDQETQYF.

CDR3 amino acids: CASSYPGGNDEQYF. The CDR3 DNA is TGTGCCAGCAGTTACCCAGGGGGCAACGACGAGCAGTACTTC. The chain joins TRBV6-5 to TRBJ2-7, with 8 bases lining up with TRBD1. V dropped 2 bases and J dropped 5; count of bases not matched to a gene: 5. From germline, CDR1 is MNHEY and CDR2 SVGAGI. This CDR3 contains 14 residues.